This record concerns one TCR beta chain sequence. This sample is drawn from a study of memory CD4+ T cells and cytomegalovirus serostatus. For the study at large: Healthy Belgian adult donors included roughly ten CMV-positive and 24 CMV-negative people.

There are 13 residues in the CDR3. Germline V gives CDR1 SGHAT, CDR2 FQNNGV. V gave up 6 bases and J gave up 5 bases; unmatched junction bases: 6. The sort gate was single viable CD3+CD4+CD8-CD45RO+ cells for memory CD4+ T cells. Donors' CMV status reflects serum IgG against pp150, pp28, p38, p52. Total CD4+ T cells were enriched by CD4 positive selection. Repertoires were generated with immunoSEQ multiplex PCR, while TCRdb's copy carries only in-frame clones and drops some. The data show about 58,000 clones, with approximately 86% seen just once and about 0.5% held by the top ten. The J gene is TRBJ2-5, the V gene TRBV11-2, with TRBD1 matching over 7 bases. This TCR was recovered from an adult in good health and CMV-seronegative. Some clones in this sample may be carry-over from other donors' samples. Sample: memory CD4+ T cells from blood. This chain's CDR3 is CASSKQGWETQYF. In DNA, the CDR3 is TGTGCCAGCAGTAAACAGGGGTGGGAGACCCAGTACTTC.